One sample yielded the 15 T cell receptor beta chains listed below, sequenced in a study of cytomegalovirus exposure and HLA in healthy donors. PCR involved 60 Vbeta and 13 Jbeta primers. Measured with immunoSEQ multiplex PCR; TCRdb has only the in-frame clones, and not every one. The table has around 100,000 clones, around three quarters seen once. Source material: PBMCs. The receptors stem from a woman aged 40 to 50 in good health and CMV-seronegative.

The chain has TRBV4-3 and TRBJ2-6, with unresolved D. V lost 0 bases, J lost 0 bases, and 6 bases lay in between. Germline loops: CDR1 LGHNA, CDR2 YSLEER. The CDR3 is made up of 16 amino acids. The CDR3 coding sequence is TGCGCCAGCAGCCAAGATGTGAGCTCTGGGGCCAACGTCCTGACTTTC. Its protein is CASSQDVSSGANVLTF.

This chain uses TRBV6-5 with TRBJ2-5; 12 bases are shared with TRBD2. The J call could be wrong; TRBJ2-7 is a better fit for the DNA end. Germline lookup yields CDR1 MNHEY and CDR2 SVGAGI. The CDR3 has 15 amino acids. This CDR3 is CASRRTSGASYEQYF. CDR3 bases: TGTGCCAGCAGACGGACTAGCGGGGCCTCTTACGAGCAGTACTTC.

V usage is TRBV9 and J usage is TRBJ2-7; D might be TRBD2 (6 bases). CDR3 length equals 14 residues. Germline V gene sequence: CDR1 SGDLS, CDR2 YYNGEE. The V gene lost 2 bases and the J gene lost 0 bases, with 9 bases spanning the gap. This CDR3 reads CASSVGAGSYEQYF. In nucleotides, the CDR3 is TGTGCCAGCAGCGTCGGAGCGGGCTCCTACGAGCAGTACTTC.

In nucleotides, the CDR3 is TGTGCCAGTAGTGGGACAGGGGGAACCGGGGAGCTGTTTTTT. Its protein is CASSGTGGTGELFF. The chain has TRBV19 and TRBJ2-2; 11 bases map to TRBD1. Germline V gene lookup returns CDR1 LNHDA and CDR2 SQIVND (reference sequence). This CDR3 comprises 14 residues. V lost 5 bases, J lost 5 bases, and 1 base stayed unmatched.

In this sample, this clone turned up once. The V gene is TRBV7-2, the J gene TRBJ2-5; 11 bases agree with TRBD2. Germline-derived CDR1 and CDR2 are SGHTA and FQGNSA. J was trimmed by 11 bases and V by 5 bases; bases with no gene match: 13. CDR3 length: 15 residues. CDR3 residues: CASSLASGGPGEQYF. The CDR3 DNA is TGTGCCAGCAGCCTGGCTAGCGGGGGGCCGGGGGAGCAGTACTTC.

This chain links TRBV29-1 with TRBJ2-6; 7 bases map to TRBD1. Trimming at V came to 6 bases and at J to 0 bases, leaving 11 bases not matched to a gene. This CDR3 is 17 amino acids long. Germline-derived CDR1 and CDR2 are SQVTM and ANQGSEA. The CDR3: CSVYRRDSYSGANVLTF. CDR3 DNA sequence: TGCAGCGTCTATCGCCGGGACAGTTACTCTGGGGCCAACGTCCTGACTTTC.

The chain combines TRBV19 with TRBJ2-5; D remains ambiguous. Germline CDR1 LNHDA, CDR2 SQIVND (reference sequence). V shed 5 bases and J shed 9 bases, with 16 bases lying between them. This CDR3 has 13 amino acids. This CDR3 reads CASSPPLSRAQYF. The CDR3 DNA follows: TGTGCCAGTAGTCCCCCACTGTCCCGGGCCCAGTACTTC.

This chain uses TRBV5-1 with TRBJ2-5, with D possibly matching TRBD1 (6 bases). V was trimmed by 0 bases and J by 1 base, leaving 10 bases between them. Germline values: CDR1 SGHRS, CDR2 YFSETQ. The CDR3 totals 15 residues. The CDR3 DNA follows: TGCGCCAGCAGCTTGGGTCAGGGGACCCAAGAGACCCAGTACTTC. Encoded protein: CASSLGQGTQETQYF.

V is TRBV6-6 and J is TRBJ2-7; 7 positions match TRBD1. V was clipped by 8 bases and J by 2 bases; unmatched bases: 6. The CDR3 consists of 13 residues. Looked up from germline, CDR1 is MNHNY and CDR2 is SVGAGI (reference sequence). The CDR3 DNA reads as TGTGCCAGCCGGACAGGAACCACCTACGAGCAGTACTTC. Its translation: CASRTGTTYEQYF.

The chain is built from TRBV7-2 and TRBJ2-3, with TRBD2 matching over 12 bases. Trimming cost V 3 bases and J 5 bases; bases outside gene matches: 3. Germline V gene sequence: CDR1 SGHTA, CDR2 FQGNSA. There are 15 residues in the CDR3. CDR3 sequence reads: CASSFRTSGKDTQYF. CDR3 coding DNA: TGTGCCAGCAGCTTCCGGACTAGCGGGAAAGATACGCAGTATTTT.

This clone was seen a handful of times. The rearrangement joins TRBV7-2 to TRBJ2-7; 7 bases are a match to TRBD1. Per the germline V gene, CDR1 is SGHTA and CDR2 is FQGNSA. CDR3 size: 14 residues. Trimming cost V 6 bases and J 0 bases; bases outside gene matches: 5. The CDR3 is CASSPRQGSYEQYF. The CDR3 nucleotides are TGTGCCAGCAGTCCCAGACAGGGCTCCTACGAGCAGTACTTC.

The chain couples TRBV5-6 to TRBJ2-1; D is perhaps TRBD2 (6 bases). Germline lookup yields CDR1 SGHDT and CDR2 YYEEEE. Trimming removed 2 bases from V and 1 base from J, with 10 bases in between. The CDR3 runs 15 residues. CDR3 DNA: TGTGCCAGCAGCTTACGGGAGAGATCCTACAATGAGCAGTTCTTC. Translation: CASSLRERSYNEQFF.

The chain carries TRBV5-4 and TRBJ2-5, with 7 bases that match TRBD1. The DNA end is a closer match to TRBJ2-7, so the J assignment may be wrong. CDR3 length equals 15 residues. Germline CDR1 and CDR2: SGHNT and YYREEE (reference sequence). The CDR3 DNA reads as TGTGCCAGCAGCCAAAGACAGGGATGGTCCGACGAGCAGTACTTC. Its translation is CASSQRQGWSDEQYF.

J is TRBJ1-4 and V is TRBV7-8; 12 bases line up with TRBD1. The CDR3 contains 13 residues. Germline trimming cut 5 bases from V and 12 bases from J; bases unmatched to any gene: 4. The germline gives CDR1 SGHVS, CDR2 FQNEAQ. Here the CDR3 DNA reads TGTGCCAGCAGCGGGGACAGGGGGCAGGAACTGTTTTTT. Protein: CASSGDRGQELFF.

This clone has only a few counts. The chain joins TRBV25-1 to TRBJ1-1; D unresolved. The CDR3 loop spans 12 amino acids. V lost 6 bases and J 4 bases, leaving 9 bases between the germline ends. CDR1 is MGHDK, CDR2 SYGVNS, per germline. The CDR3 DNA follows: TGTGCCAGCAGAGACGGCGGCACTGAAGCTTTCTTT. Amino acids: CASRDGGTEAFF.